The 13 T cell receptor beta chains in this list originate from one sample, sequenced in a study of technical replicates of blood from several donors. Sequencing was performed with immunoSEQ multiplex PCR; in TCRdb, only in-frame clones are kept and a portion is missing. The sample gives roughly 70,000 clones, approximately 93% of which show up once; 0.3% to 0.45% is in the top ten. The sample taken for sequencing was T cells isolated from PBMCs. The receptor set was obtained from a human donor in good health.

This clone has a single count. The J gene is TRBJ2-7, the V gene TRBV4-1; D uncertain. V dropped 1 base and J dropped 3 bases, with 7 bases sitting between them. Germline V gene sequence: CDR1 MGHRA, CDR2 YSYEKL. CDR3 size: 13 residues. The CDR3: CASSQGLYYEQYF. DNA for the CDR3: TGCGCCAGCAGCCAAGGACTCTACTACGAGCAGTACTTC.

The chain carries TRBV6-1 and TRBJ2-7; 7 bases fit TRBD1. Trimming cost V 7 bases and J 4 bases; bases outside gene matches: 13. The CDR3 is 15 amino acids. In germline, CDR1 is MNHNS, CDR2 SASEGT. CDR3 DNA sequence: TGTGCCAGCACTCAGATGGGACAGAACCCTTACGAGCAGTACTTC. This codes for CASTQMGQNPYEQYF.

V is TRBV9 and J is TRBJ2-1; D uncertain. V lost 3 bases and J 12 bases, leaving 10 bases between the germline ends. CDR3 size: 11 residues. Germline CDR1 SGDLS, CDR2 YYNGEE. CDR3 in DNA: TGTGCCAGCAGCGACGGAGTGGGGCAGTTCTTC. Protein sequence: CASSDGVGQFF.

The chain combines TRBV27 with TRBJ2-2, with no clear D. The CDR3 is made up of 14 amino acids. V lost 5 bases to trimming and J lost 7 bases, with 14 bases between them. Germline CDR1 MNHEY, CDR2 SMNVEV (reference sequence). CDR3 in amino acids: CASSPRLDIGELFF. CDR3 sequence (DNA): TGTGCCAGCAGTCCCCGACTGGATATCGGGGAGCTGTTTTTT.

The chain couples TRBV7-3 to TRBJ1-1; D perhaps matches TRBD1 (5 bases). Per the germline V gene, CDR1 is SGHTA and CDR2 is FQGTGA. V lost 1 base to trimming and J lost 5 bases, with 11 bases between them. This CDR3 is built from 14 residues. CDR3 DNA: TGTGCCAGCAGCTTAATAGGGGAGGGGACTGAAGCTTTCTTT. Translation: CASSLIGEGTEAFF.

CDR3 coding DNA: TGCGCCAGCAGTGTGAACAGTAACACTGAAGCTTTCTTT. Protein: CASSVNSNTEAFF. The chain has TRBV10-1 and TRBJ1-1; unclear D gene. Germline CDR1 is WNHNN and CDR2 is SYGVQD (reference sequence). Trimming pared 4 bases from V and 2 bases from J, leaving 8 bases between. This CDR3 has 13 amino acids.

This chain connects TRBV30 to TRBJ2-3; 7 bases map to TRBD2. Trimming took 1 base from V and 3 from J; bases not matched to a gene: 7. This CDR3 has 15 residues. The germline gives CDR1 GTSNPN, CDR2 SVGIG (reference sequence). The CDR3: CAWSDGGGPTDTQYF. CDR3 nucleotide sequence: TGTGCCTGGAGTGACGGGGGAGGGCCGACAGATACGCAGTATTTT.

This clone appeared once. The chain couples TRBV28 to TRBJ1-2, with D hard to call. Trimming pared 5 bases from V and 2 bases from J, leaving 12 bases between. The germline gives CDR1 MDHEN, CDR2 SYDVKM. The CDR3 is 14 amino acids. The CDR3 loop is CASSADIFNYGYTF. The CDR3 DNA reads TGTGCCAGCAGTGCCGACATTTTCAACTATGGCTACACCTTC.

This clone was counted once. The V and J genes are TRBV7-9 and TRBJ2-3, with D possibly matching TRBD2 (6 bases). Trimming shortened V by 10 bases and J by 3 bases, and 14 bases separated the two germline ends. Germline V gives CDR1 SEHNR, CDR2 FQNEAQ (reference sequence). There are 13 residues in the CDR3. The CDR3 region has the DNA TGTGCCACGGGGGACGGCGTGACAGATACGCAGTATTTT. It codes for CATGDGVTDTQYF. Full variable domain (rest looked up from reference TRBV7-9 and TRBJ2-3): DTGVSQNPRHKITKRGQNVTFRCDPISEHNRLYWYRQTLGQGPEFLTYFQNEAQLEKSRLLSDRFSAERPKGSFSTLEIQRTEQGDSAMYLCATGDGVTDTQYFGPGTRLTVL.

The chain recombines TRBV19 with TRBJ1-2; D uncertain. This CDR3 has 13 residues. V gave up 6 bases and J gave up 1 base, with 9 bases separating them. The germline CDR1 and CDR2 sequences are LNHDA and SQIVND (reference sequence). The CDR3 bases are TGTGCCAGTAGGAGAGGGATTAACTATGGCTACACCTTC. This encodes CASRRGINYGYTF.

CDR3 protein: CASSLDFEETQYF. For the CDR3, the DNA is TGTGCCAGCAGCTTGGATTTCGAAGAGACCCAGTACTTC. The rearrangement uses TRBV5-4 and TRBJ2-5; D is ambiguous. This CDR3 has 13 amino acids. Germline CDR1 reads SGHNT; CDR2 reads YYREEE (reference sequence). V was cut by 0 bases and J by 3 bases, with 6 bases left in between.

The chain recombines TRBV4-1 with TRBJ2-7; TRBD2 aligns across 9 bases. Germline values: CDR1 MGHRA, CDR2 YSYEKL. The CDR3 extends over 16 amino acids. Trimming at V came to 2 bases and at J to 3 bases, leaving 8 bases not matched to a gene. The CDR3 is CASSQSHASGNYEQYF. The CDR3 DNA reads TGCGCCAGCAGCCAATCTCACGCTAGCGGGAACTACGAGCAGTACTTC.

The V and J genes are TRBV19 and TRBJ1-3; D may be TRBD1 (6 bases). Germline CDR1 LNHDA, CDR2 SQIVND (reference sequence). The CDR3 totals 14 residues. V lost 6 bases and J 1 base, leaving 10 bases between the germline ends. This CDR3 reads CASREQGSGNTIYF. In DNA form, the CDR3 reads TGTGCCAGTAGAGAACAGGGATCTGGAAACACCATATATTTT.